These T cell receptor beta chains were read from a single sample in a study of OX40 agonist ivuxolimab in advanced cancers. Method: immunoSEQ multiplex PCR; TCRdb's copy keeps in-frame clones and lacks some. The sample consists of some 50,000 clones, roughly 88% of them appearing once. This specimen consisted of CD4+ or CD8+ T cells sorted from blood, obtained in a trial of the OX40 agonist ivuxolimab. The receptors were gathered from an adult with an advanced solid tumor such as melanoma, head and neck, liver or kidney cancer. Both conserved end residues are part of each CDR3. A D gene is named only where the DNA matches it firmly. Not all rows give a size; the values are once, few, many and, for expanded clones, a class.

j_call | clone_size | d_call | v_call | cdr3_aa | cdr3_nt
TRBJ2-7 | once | TRBD1 | TRBV6-5 | CASSFGQGYSYEQYF | TGTGCCAGCAGTTTTGGACAGGGGTACTCCTACGAGCAGTACTTC
TRBJ1-4 | NA | NA | TRBV5-1 | CASSLAGGPNEKLFF | TGCGCCAGCAGCTTGGCGGGGGGGCCTAATGAAAAACTGTTTTTT
TRBJ2-7 | NA | NA | TRBV6-6 | CASSYGADERYF | TGTGCCAGCAGCTATGGGGCCGACGAGCGGTACTTC
TRBJ1-4 | NA | NA | TRBV7-8 | CASSTADGDEKLFF | TGTGCCAGCAGCACCGCAGACGGTGACGAAAAACTGTTTTTT
TRBJ1-4 | NA | NA | TRBV2 | CASRVFATNEKLFF | TGTGCCAGCAGGGTCTTTGCAACTAATGAAAAACTGTTTTTT
TRBJ2-1 | NA | NA | TRBV4-1 | CASSQVTRAPSNEQFF | TGCGCCAGCAGCCAAGTCACACGCGCTCCTTCCAATGAGCAGTTCTTC
TRBJ1-2 | NA | NA | TRBV6-1 | CASSEGYTSIGTF | TGTGCCAGCAGTGAAGGGTACACGTCTATAGGCACCTTC
TRBJ2-7 | NA | NA | TRBV29-1 | CSVEGGEMAYEQYF | TGCAGCGTTGAAGGCGGTGAAATGGCCTACGAGCAGTACTTC
TRBJ1-5 | NA | NA | TRBV27 | CASSLSLSGQPQHF | TGTGCCAGCAGTTTATCACTGTCGGGTCAGCCCCAGCATTTT
TRBJ2-2 | NA | NA | TRBV7-9 | CASNENDARGTGELFF | TGTGCCAGCAACGAAAATGACGCACGGGGCACCGGGGAGCTGTTTTTT
TRBJ2-3 | NA | TRBD1 | TRBV4-1 | CASSLRGQEATDTQYF | TGCGCCAGCAGCCTACGGGGACAGGAGGCCACAGATACGCAGTATTTT
TRBJ2-5 | NA | NA | TRBV7-8 | CASSLITVQETQYF | TGTGCCAGCAGCTTAATAACGGTCCAAGAGACCCAGTACTTC
TRBJ2-2 | NA | TRBD1 | TRBV19 | CASSIGTGAFSGELFF | TGTGCCAGTAGTATTGGGACAGGGGCTTTCTCCGGGGAGCTGTTTTTT
TRBJ2-6 | NA | TRBD1 | TRBV29-1 | CSVWTGDNSGANVLTF | TGCAGCGTTTGGACAGGGGATAACTCTGGGGCCAACGTCCTGACTTTC
TRBJ2-7 | NA | NA | TRBV6-5 | CASALRAGLVEQYF | TGTGCCAGCGCCCTCCGGGCAGGGTTGGTCGAGCAGTACTTC
TRBJ2-7 | NA | NA | TRBV27 | CASSLSGSAWEQYF | TGTGCCAGCAGTTTAAGCGGGTCTGCTTGGGAGCAGTACTTC
TRBJ1-1 | NA | NA | TRBV30 | CAWSVLGQNTEAFF | TGTGCCTGGAGTGTACTAGGGCAGAACACTGAAGCTTTCTTT
TRBJ2-1 | NA | NA | TRBV5-6 | CASSSGGPGNEQFF | TGTGCCAGCAGCTCAGGGGGGCCTGGTAATGAGCAGTTCTTC
TRBJ2-1 | NA | NA | TRBV19 | CAVLSSSYNEQFF | TGTGCCGTTCTCAGTAGCTCCTACAATGAGCAGTTCTTC
TRBJ1-2 | NA | NA | TRBV7-9 | CASSEMGGGYTF | TGTGCCAGCAGCGAGATGGGGGGTGGCTACACCTTC
TRBJ2-7 | NA | TRBD2 | TRBV27 | CASGPGGGGYEQYF | TGTGCCAGCGGACCTGGCGGGGGAGGTTACGAGCAGTACTTC
TRBJ2-3 | once | NA | TRBV5-4 | CASSLGSTGLYTQYF | TGTGCCAGCAGCTTGGGATCGACGGGTTTGTATACGCAGTATTTT
TRBJ2-7 | NA | TRBD2 | TRBV15 | CATKPGGDYEQYF | TGTGCCACCAAACCTGGGGGGGACTACGAGCAGTACTTC
TRBJ2-1 | NA | NA | TRBV20-1 | CSAQEINEQFF | TGCAGTGCACAGGAGATCAATGAGCAGTTCTTC
TRBJ1-2 | NA | NA | TRBV6-5 | CASSPDSFYGYTF | TGTGCCAGCAGTCCCGACAGCTTCTATGGCTACACCTTC
TRBJ1-6 | few | TRBD1 | TRBV6-5 | CASREQGFNSPLHF | TGTGCCAGCAGAGAACAGGGGTTCAATTCACCCCTCCACTTT
TRBJ2-6 | NA | NA | TRBV19 | CASSMIPTGANVLTF | TGTGCCAGTAGTATGATTCCAACTGGGGCCAACGTCCTGACTTTC
TRBJ1-5 | NA | TRBD1 | TRBV10-1 | CASRDSPNRGSNQPQHF | TGCGCCTCCCGGGACAGTCCCAACCGTGGGAGCAATCAGCCCCAGCATTTT
TRBJ2-7 | once | TRBD1 | TRBV2 | CASSVGGTGPYEQYF | TGTGCCAGCAGTGTTGGCGGGACAGGGCCCTACGAGCAGTACTTC
TRBJ1-2 | NA | TRBD1 | TRBV5-1 | CASSLGNRGPADPNYGYTF | TGCGCCAGCAGCTTGGGGAACAGGGGGCCTGCGGATCCTAACTATGGCTACACCTTC
TRBJ2-7 | NA | NA | TRBV6-1 | CASNWDKNYEQYF | TGTGCCAGCAATTGGGACAAAAACTACGAGCAGTACTTC
TRBJ2-7 | NA | NA | TRBV15 | CAASQGGLEQYF | TGTGCCGCAAGCCAAGGGGGTCTCGAGCAGTACTTC
TRBJ2-7 | once | NA | TRBV6-1 | CASSGRSRAPSSEQYF | TGTGCCAGCAGTGGTAGATCACGGGCCCCTTCCTCCGAGCAGTACTTC
TRBJ1-2 | NA | NA | TRBV9 | CASSASPSRGRPNSDYTF | TGTGCCAGCAGCGCATCCCCCTCCCGGGGACGGCCAAACAGTGACTACACCTTC
TRBJ2-3 | NA | NA | TRBV10-3 | CAISSPGPLSTDTQYF | TGTGCCATCAGCAGCCCAGGACCCCTTAGCACAGATACGCAGTATTTT
TRBJ2-7 | NA | NA | TRBV13 | CASSLGTEPYEQYF | TGTGCCAGCAGCTTAGGGACAGAACCCTACGAGCAGTACTTC
TRBJ2-2 | NA | TRBD2 | TRBV9 | CASSPIAGKNTGELFF | TGTGCCAGCAGCCCAATAGCGGGGAAGAACACCGGGGAGCTGTTTTTT
TRBJ2-5 | NA | TRBD1 | TRBV5-6 | CASSLEGALETQYF | TGTGCCAGCAGCTTGGAGGGGGCGCTTGAGACCCAGTACTTC
TRBJ2-3 | NA | NA | TRBV4-1 | CASSQSPQGTDTQYF | TGCGCCAGCAGCCAATCTCCCCAGGGGACAGATACGCAGTATTTT
TRBJ2-2 | NA | NA | TRBV29-1 | CSVEDPAYANTGELFF | TGCAGCGTTGAAGATCCGGCGTACGCGAACACCGGGGAGCTGTTTTTT
TRBJ2-3 | NA | NA | TRBV4-1 | CASTWLEGTDTQYF | TGCGCCAGCACATGGCTAGAAGGCACAGATACGCAGTATTTT
TRBJ2-7 | NA | NA | TRBV5-6 | CASSPPGSYEQYF | TGTGCCAGCAGCCCCCCAGGGTCCTACGAGCAGTACTTC
TRBJ2-1 | NA | TRBD2 | TRBV2 | CASSLLAGSEEQFF | TGTGCCAGCAGCCTCCTAGCGGGCTCCGAAGAGCAGTTCTTC
TRBJ1-1 | NA | TRBD1 | TRBV7-8 | CASSLGGRGITEAFF | TGTGCCAGCAGCCTAGGGGGCAGGGGCATCACTGAAGCTTTCTTT
TRBJ2-5 | NA | NA | TRBV7-8 | CASSPKVPRGWNQETQYF | TGTGCCAGCAGCCCAAAAGTCCCCAGGGGTTGGAACCAAGAGACCCAGTACTTC
TRBJ2-2 | NA | NA | TRBV7-9 | CASGGVTGELFF | TGTGCCAGTGGCGGGGTTACCGGGGAGCTGTTTTTT
TRBJ2-7 | once | NA | TRBV5-6 | CASSLDPGSGRWQYF | TGTGCCAGCAGCCTGGATCCTGGCTCTGGGAGGTGGCAGTACTTC
TRBJ1-3 | NA | NA | TRBV15 | CATSRILGSGNTIYF | TGTGCCACCAGCAGAATCCTAGGCTCTGGAAACACCATATATTTT
TRBJ2-1 | NA | TRBD2 | TRBV7-9 | CASSKSGRGSYNEQFF | TGTGCCAGCAGCAAAAGCGGGAGGGGGTCCTACAATGAGCAGTTCTTC
TRBJ2-3 | NA | NA | TRBV6-5 | CASSGDIYTDTQYF | TGTGCCAGCAGCGGCGACATCTACACAGATACGCAGTATTTT
TRBJ2-7 | NA | NA | TRBV12-1 | CASSPQKGRYEQYF | TGTGCCAGCAGCCCCCAGAAGGGTAGGTACGAGCAGTACTTC
TRBJ2-2 | NA | NA | TRBV11-2 | CASSLEWGGGTGELFF | TGTGCCAGCAGCTTAGAATGGGGAGGGGGAACCGGGGAGCTGTTTTTT